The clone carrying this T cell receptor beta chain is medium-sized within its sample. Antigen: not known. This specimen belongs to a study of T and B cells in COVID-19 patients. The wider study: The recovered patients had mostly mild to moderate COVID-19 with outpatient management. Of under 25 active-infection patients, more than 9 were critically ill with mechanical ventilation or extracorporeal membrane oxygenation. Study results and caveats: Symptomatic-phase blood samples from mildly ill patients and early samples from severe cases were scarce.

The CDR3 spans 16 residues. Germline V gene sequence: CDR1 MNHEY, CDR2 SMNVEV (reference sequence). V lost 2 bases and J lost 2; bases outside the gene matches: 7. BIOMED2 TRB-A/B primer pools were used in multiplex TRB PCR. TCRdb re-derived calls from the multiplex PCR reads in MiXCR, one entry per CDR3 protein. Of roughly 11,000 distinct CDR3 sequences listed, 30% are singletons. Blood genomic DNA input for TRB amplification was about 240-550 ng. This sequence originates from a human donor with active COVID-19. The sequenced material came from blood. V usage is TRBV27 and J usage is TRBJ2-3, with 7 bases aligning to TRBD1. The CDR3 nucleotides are TGTGCCAGCAGTTTAATAGGGGACAGCCTCACAGATACGCAGTATTTT. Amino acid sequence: CASSLIGDSLTDTQYF.